This T cell receptor beta chain appears in the sequencing data of a study of radiation and T cells in renal cell carcinoma. Study observations and caveats: Baseline intratumoral clonotype presence is unknown without pretreatment biopsies.

The sample holds a few counts of this clone. Its antigen is undetermined. The method was immunoSEQ multiplex PCR; TCRdb's version includes in-frame clones alone and lacks a portion of them. The sample carries about 150,000 clones, roughly 89% recorded once. Indicated time point: blood 2 weeks post-SBRT. The treatment is: 15 Gy SBRT to primary tumor, nephrectomy 4 weeks later. The sample in question was blood, obtained from a patient whose treatment included radiotherapy and nephrectomy. This clonotype was obtained from a woman aged 50 to 60 with renal cell carcinoma.

The CDR3 reads CASSSRGGYTF. The CDR3 region has the DNA TGTGCCAGCAGCTCCCGGGGTGGCTACACCTTC. The V and J genes are TRBV11-1 and TRBJ1-2; D not resolved. The CDR3 is made up of 11 amino acids. V was cut by 4 bases and J by 7 bases, with 7 bases left in between. Looked up from germline, CDR1 is SGHAT and CDR2 is FQDESV (reference sequence). Full variable domain (remainder filled in from reference TRBV11-1 and TRBJ1-2): EAEVAQSPRYKITEKSQAVAFWCDPISGHATLYWYRQILGQGPELLVQFQDESVVDDSQLPKDRFSAERLKGVDSTLKIQPAELGDSAMYLCASSSRGGYTFGSGTRLTVV.